In its sample, the clone carrying this TCR beta chain was seen a few times. The data originate from a study of blood T cells in healthy people across ages. Per individual sample, total RNA of at least 5 micrograms was extracted. The second PCR ran about 6 to 11 cycles with a sample-barcoded 5' primer and J-beta primers. TCRdb analysed the 5' RACE reads with MiXCR anew, one entry per CDR3 protein. The repertoire holds about 1.1 million distinct CDR3 sequences, with roughly two fifths as singletons. Sequencing was performed on blood. The clonotype comes from a man aged 18 to 35 in good health.

The CDR3 reads CSAMGPGLRSSYNEQFF. The CDR3 DNA follows: TGCAGTGCCATGGGGCCGGGACTTAGAAGCTCCTACAATGAGCAGTTCTTC. J is TRBJ2-1 and V is TRBV20-1, with D perhaps matching TRBD2 (6 bases). There are 17 residues in the CDR3. V shed 6 bases and J shed 0 bases, with 21 bases lying between them. CDR1 is DFQATT, CDR2 SNEGSKA, per germline (reference sequence).